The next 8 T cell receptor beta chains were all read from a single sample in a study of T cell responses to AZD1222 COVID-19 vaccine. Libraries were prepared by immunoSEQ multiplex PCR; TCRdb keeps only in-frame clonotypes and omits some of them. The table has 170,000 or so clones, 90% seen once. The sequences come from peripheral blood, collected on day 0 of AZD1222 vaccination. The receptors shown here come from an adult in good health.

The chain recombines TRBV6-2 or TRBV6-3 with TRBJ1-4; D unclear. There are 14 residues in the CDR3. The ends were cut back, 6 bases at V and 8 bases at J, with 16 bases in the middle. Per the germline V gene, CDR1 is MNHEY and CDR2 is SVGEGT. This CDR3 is CASRPSRLGEKLFF. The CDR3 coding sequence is TGTGCCAGCAGGCCTTCTCGTCTCGGGGAAAAACTGTTTTTT.

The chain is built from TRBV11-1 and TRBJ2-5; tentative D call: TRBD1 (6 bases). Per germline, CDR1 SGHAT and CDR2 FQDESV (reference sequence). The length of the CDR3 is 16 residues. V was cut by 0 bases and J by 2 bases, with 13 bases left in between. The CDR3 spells CASSLAGTHVQETQYF. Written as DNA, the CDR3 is TGTGCCAGCAGCTTAGCCGGGACACACGTACAAGAGACCCAGTACTTC.

The CDR3 DNA reads TGTGCCAGCAGTTGGGGAGGGGACTCTAATGAAGCTTTCTTT. Protein: CASSWGGDSNEAFF. This rearrangement joins TRBV6-2 or TRBV6-3 to TRBJ1-1; TRBD1 is a possible D gene (5 bases). V lost 4 bases and J lost 7, with 16 bases in between. There are 14 residues in the CDR3. Per germline, CDR1 MNHEY and CDR2 SVGEGT.

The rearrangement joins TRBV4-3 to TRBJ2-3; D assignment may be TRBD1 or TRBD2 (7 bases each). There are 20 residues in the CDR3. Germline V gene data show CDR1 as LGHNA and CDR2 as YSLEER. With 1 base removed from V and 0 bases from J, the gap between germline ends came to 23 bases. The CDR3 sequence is CASSQVGGRRGYSSTDTQYF. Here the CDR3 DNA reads TGCGCCAGCAGCCAAGTCGGGGGGCGCAGGGGGTACTCTAGCACAGATACGCAGTATTTT.

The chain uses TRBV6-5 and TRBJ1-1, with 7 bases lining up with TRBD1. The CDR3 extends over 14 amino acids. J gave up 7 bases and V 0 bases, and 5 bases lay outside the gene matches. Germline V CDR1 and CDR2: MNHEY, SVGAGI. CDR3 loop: CASSYSRGRGEAFF. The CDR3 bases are TGTGCCAGCAGTTACTCCAGGGGGAGAGGTGAAGCTTTCTTT.

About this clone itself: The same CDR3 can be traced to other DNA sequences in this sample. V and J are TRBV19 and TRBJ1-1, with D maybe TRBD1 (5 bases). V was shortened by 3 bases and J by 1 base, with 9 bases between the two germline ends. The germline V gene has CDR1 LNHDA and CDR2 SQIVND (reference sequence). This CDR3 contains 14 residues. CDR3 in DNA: TGTGCCAGTAGTATGCAAGGGACGAACACTGAAGCTTTCTTT. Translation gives CASSMQGTNTEAFF.

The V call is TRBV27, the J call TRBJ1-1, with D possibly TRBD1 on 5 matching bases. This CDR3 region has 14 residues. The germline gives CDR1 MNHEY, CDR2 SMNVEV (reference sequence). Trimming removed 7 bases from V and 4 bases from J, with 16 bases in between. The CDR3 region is CASILSSGGTEAFF. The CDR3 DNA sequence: TGTGCCAGCATCCTATCTAGCGGGGGCACTGAAGCTTTCTTT.

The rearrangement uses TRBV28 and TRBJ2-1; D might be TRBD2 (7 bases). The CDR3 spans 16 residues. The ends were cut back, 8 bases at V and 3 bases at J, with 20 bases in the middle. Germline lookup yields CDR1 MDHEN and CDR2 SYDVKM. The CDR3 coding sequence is TGTGCCAGCCGGGGGGCTGGGATCTCTATCTACAATGAGCAGTTCTTC. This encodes CASRGAGISIYNEQFF.